These 21 T cell receptor beta chains originate from one sample sequenced in a study of immune evolution from preneoplasia to lung adenocarcinoma. The table came from immunoSEQ multiplex PCR; TCRdb's copy has only in-frame clones and leaves some out. The data contain a few thousand clones, about 82% of them singletons. Sequencing was carried out using FFPE adjacent normal lung tissue. The receptors were gathered from a donor at least 70 years old with lung adenocarcinoma.

This sequence joins TRBV30 and TRBJ1-4; D uncertain. The germline gives CDR1 GTSNPN, CDR2 SVGIG (reference sequence). Deletions cut 4 bases from V and 0 bases from J, with 9 bases between. This CDR3 spans 14 amino acids. The CDR3 sequence: CAWNRGATNEKLFF. CDR3 sequence (DNA): TGTGCCTGGAACCGCGGAGCAACTAATGAAAAACTGTTTTTT. Based on the CDR3 plus reference TRBV30 and TRBJ1-4, the full variable domain is SQTIHQWPATLVQPVGSPLSLECTVEGTSNPNLYWYRQAAGRGLQLLFYSVGIGQISSEVPQNLSASRPQDRQFILSSKKLLLSDSGFYLCAWNRGATNEKLFFGSGTQLSVL.

The chain has TRBV28 and TRBJ1-2; D gene uncertain. The CDR3 has 13 residues. Trimming removed 7 bases from V and 5 bases from J, with 14 bases in between. CDR1 MDHEN and CDR2 SYDVKM come from the germline V gene. In DNA, the CDR3 is TGTGCCAGCACGAGGACCAAGGATTATGGCTACACCTTC. It translates to CASTRTKDYGYTF.

The chain couples TRBV28 to TRBJ2-7; the D gene could be TRBD1 or TRBD2 (7 bases each). V lost 5 bases, J lost 3 bases, and 14 bases lay in between. The CDR3 runs to 14 residues. The germline gives CDR1 MDHEN, CDR2 SYDVKM. CDR3 nucleotide sequence: TGTGCCAGCAGTGTAGGGGGCGGGAGCTACGAGCAGTACTTC. This translates into CASSVGGGSYEQYF.

J is TRBJ2-1 and V is TRBV5-6; 8 bases are shared with TRBD2. V trimming: 4 bases; J trimming: 8 bases; junction bases outside the gene matches: 11. CDR3 size: 15 residues. CDR1 and CDR2 from the germline V gene are SGHDT and YYEEEE. Here the CDR3 reads CASSPISGSSHEQFF. CDR3 coding DNA: TGTGCCAGCAGCCCGATAAGCGGGAGTTCTCATGAGCAGTTCTTC.

The chain employs TRBV2 and TRBJ2-7; D gene ambiguous. V lost 4 bases, J lost 3 bases, and 4 bases lay in between. In germline, CDR1 is SNHLY, CDR2 FYNNEI. The CDR3 contains 11 residues. The CDR3 reads CASSALYEQYF. Written as DNA, the CDR3 is TGTGCCAGCAGTGCCCTCTACGAGCAGTACTTC.

The V call is TRBV30, the J call TRBJ2-1; 9 bases are a match to TRBD1. The CDR3 runs to 16 residues. Germline CDR1 reads GTSNPN; CDR2 reads SVGIG (reference sequence). J was trimmed by 7 bases and V by 5 bases; bases with no gene match: 15. As DNA, the CDR3 is TGTGCCTGGGAAAACACCGGGACAGGGATTTTGAATGAGCAGTTCTTC. Residues: CAWENTGTGILNEQFF.

V gene TRBV7-2 combines with J gene TRBJ2-7; 11 nucleotides agree with TRBD1. CDR1 is SGHTA, CDR2 FQGNSA, per germline. The CDR3 sequence is 17 residues long. V was pared by 4 bases and J by 5 bases, with 13 bases of the junction left unmatched. CDR3 nucleotide sequence: TGTGCCAGCAGCTATCGGACAGGGGGCCTAAGGTCCCACGAGCAGTACTTC. The encoded protein is CASSYRTGGLRSHEQYF.

The chain joins TRBV9 to TRBJ1-2; weak D call: TRBD1 (5 bases). This CDR3 has 17 residues. Germline V gene sequence: CDR1 SGDLS, CDR2 YYNGEE. The germline V and J ends were trimmed by 5 bases and 8 bases, with 28 bases remaining between them. CDR3 DNA: TGTGCCAGCAGTACCTTCGACAGATCCCCCGCAGGGAGCGGCTACACCTTC. It specifies CASSTFDRSPAGSGYTF.

The V gene is TRBV18, the J gene TRBJ2-7; TRBD1 aligns across 7 bases. Trimming at V came to 2 bases and at J to 5 bases, leaving 6 bases not matched to a gene. CDR1 KGHSH and CDR2 LQKENI come from the germline V gene. The CDR3 totals 14 residues. The CDR3 spells CASSPDRVSNEQYF. CDR3 coding DNA: TGTGCCAGCTCACCAGACAGGGTTAGCAACGAGCAGTACTTC.

The chain links TRBV7-8 to TRBJ2-3; 12 nucleotides match TRBD2. Losses at the gene ends were 5 bases for V and 0 bases for J; bases not matched to a gene: 12. Germline loops: CDR1 SGHVS, CDR2 FQNEAQ. The CDR3 sequence is 19 residues long. In nucleotides, the CDR3 is TGTGCCAGCAGCCCAACGACTAGCGGGAGAGGAGGAAGCACAGATACGCAGTATTTT. Its translation: CASSPTTSGRGGSTDTQYF.

The genes are TRBV5-1 and TRBJ1-3, with TRBD1 as a possible D gene (5 bases). Germline assignment: CDR1 SGHRS and CDR2 YFSETQ. This CDR3 is built from 15 residues. V was shortened by 5 bases and J by 0 bases, with 12 bases between the two germline ends. Here the CDR3 reads CASREGVGSGNTIYF. The CDR3 DNA sequence: TGCGCCAGCAGAGAAGGGGTGGGCTCTGGAAACACCATATATTTT.

The chain uses TRBV19 and TRBJ2-3; D not resolved. CDR1 is LNHDA, CDR2 SQIVND, per germline (reference sequence). This CDR3 region has 15 residues. Trimming removed 6 bases from V and 0 bases from J, with 13 bases in between. The CDR3 region is CASRGTHPSTDTQYF. As DNA, the CDR3 is TGTGCCAGTAGAGGCACGCACCCTAGCACAGATACGCAGTATTTT.

This clone was seen more than once but under ten times. J is TRBJ2-6 and V is TRBV5-1, with a possible D match to TRBD1 (5 bases). Trimming removed 1 base from V and 0 bases from J, with 14 bases in between. The CDR3 loop spans 18 amino acids. Germline lookup yields CDR1 SGHRS and CDR2 YFSETQ. The CDR3 DNA reads TGCGCCAGCAGCTTGAATACAGGAGTAGCCTCTGGGGCCAACGTCCTGACTTTC. Translation gives CASSLNTGVASGANVLTF.

The J gene is TRBJ2-1, the V gene TRBV7-9; D not resolved. Trimming removed 3 bases at V and 3 bases at J, with 6 bases between. Germline-derived CDR1 and CDR2 are SEHNR and FQNEAQ (reference sequence). This CDR3 has 13 amino acids. CDR3 residues: CASSFWGYNEQFF. The DNA for the CDR3 is TGTGCCAGCAGCTTCTGGGGCTACAATGAGCAGTTCTTC.

Remarks on this clone: At the DNA level, this CDR3 is encoded by other sequences in the same sample as well. The chain links TRBV30 to TRBJ1-4; D is undetermined. V was shortened by 0 bases and J by 1 base, with 0 bases between the two germline ends. This CDR3 region has 12 residues. CDR1 and CDR2 (germline): GTSNPN, SVGIG (reference sequence). CDR3 sequence (DNA): TGTGCCTGGAGTGTAACTAATGAAAAACTGTTTTTT. Translated, it gives CAWSVTNEKLFF.

This clone appeared a single time. This chain links TRBV6-1 with TRBJ1-5, with 12 bases matching TRBD1. Trimming removed 3 bases from V and 7 bases from J; junction bases left unmatched: 7. CDR1 is MNHNS and CDR2 is SASEGT in the germline V gene. The CDR3 covers 16 residues. CDR3 in amino acids: CASSDRDRGLRQPQHF. The DNA for the CDR3 is TGTGCCAGCAGTGACCGGGACAGGGGGCTTCGACAGCCCCAGCATTTT.

The V call is TRBV28, the J call TRBJ1-2; D gene ambiguous. This CDR3 is built from 12 residues. From germline, CDR1 is MDHEN and CDR2 SYDVKM. With 7 bases removed from V and 1 base from J, the gap between germline ends came to 7 bases. The CDR3 nucleotides are TGTGCCAGCAAAAAGGTTAACTATGGCTACACCTTC. It translates to CASKKVNYGYTF.

CDR3 amino acids: CASSARPPQQAETQYF. The CDR3 DNA sequence: TGCGCCAGCAGCGCCCGCCCACCACAACAAGCGGAGACCCAGTACTTC. This rearrangement joins TRBV5-1 to TRBJ2-5; D is undetermined. Germline V gene lookup returns CDR1 SGHRS and CDR2 YFSETQ. Trimming removed 4 bases at V and 5 bases at J, with 21 bases between. The CDR3 totals 16 residues.

There are a few counts of this clone. The chain links TRBV19 to TRBJ1-5, with 10 bases identical to TRBD1. The CDR3 covers 14 residues. Germline CDR1 and CDR2: LNHDA and SQIVND (reference sequence). V was pared by 7 bases and J by 6 bases, with 6 bases of the junction left unmatched. The CDR3, as DNA: TGTGCCAGTAAGAAGACAGGGGGCACTCAGCCCCAGCATTTT. As protein: CASKKTGGTQPQHF.

The rearrangement links TRBV7-8 to TRBJ2-7; 9 bases line up with TRBD1. The V segment lost 4 bases and the J segment 5 bases; nucleotides outside the gene matches: 6. Germline CDR1 reads SGHVS; CDR2 reads FQNEAQ. This CDR3 has 14 residues. The CDR3 loop reads CASSSWTGENEQYF. CDR3 bases: TGTGCCAGCAGCTCCTGGACAGGGGAAAACGAGCAGTACTTC.

This clone was recorded once. The chain carries TRBV28 and TRBJ1-5, with D unresolved. The V gene's germline CDR1 is MDHEN and CDR2 SYDVKM. V was shortened by 1 base and J by 2 bases, with 9 bases between the two germline ends. The CDR3 is 15 residues long. The CDR3, as DNA: TGTGCCAGCAGTTTATCGTGGGCCCGCAATCAGCCCCAGCATTTT. Residues: CASSLSWARNQPQHF.